Each of the 6 T cell receptor beta chains below was sequenced from the same sample in a study of Ad26.COV2.S vaccination and SARS-CoV-2 variants. Sample treatment: around 19 received Ad26.COV2.S at low or high dose, single or two shots; a few received placebo; per-sample allocation not given. Sample collection was performed on day 63 after the first vaccine or placebo injection. Sequencing was performed with immunoSEQ multiplex PCR; in TCRdb, only in-frame clones are kept and a portion is missing. Of 350,000 to 500,000 clones in the sample, roughly 90% were seen once. This specimen consisted of peripheral blood, obtained in a trial of Ad26.COV2.S vaccine versus placebo. The source of these receptors is a person between 18 and 60 years old who received the Ad26.COV2.S COVID-19 vaccine or a placebo.

The chain joins TRBV4-3 to TRBJ1-2; the D gene is possibly TRBD1 (5 bases). This CDR3 has 15 amino acids. V was clipped by 0 bases and J by 6 bases, with 14 bases between them. CDR1 and CDR2 (germline): LGHNA, YSLEER. The CDR3 bases are TGCGCCAGCAGCCAAGATCGAGGGGTGTGGGATGGCTACACCTTC. Translating gives CASSQDRGVWDGYTF.

The chain employs TRBV20-1 and TRBJ1-4; D is ambiguous. In germline, CDR1 is DFQATT, CDR2 SNEGSKA (reference sequence). The CDR3 covers 11 residues. The V end lost 2 bases, the J end lost 8 bases, and 6 bases lay between the germline ends. CDR3 residues: CSARYAEKLFF. The CDR3 coding sequence is TGCAGTGCTAGATACGCGGAAAAACTGTTTTTT.

The CDR3 region has the DNA TGTGCCAGCAGCCCCATCCTCCGAGGGGGGCGAACCTACGAGCAGTACTTC. This codes for CASSPILRGGRTYEQYF. The genes are TRBV7-3 and TRBJ2-7; D tentatively fits TRBD1 or TRBD2 (6 bases each). Per germline, CDR1 SGHTA and CDR2 FQGTGA. The CDR3 loop spans 17 amino acids. The V end was cut by 5 bases, the J end by 2 bases, with 22 bases between. The full variable domain, in which reference TRBV7-3 and TRBJ2-7 provide the parts outside the CDR3, is GAGVSQTPSNKVTEKGKYVELRCDPISGHTALYWYRQSLGQGPEFLIYFQGTGAADDSGLPNDRFFAVRPEGSVSTLKIQRTERGDSAVYLCASSPILRGGRTYEQYFGPGTRLTVT.

The rearrangement uses TRBV7-9 and TRBJ2-6, with unresolved D. This CDR3 contains 16 residues. V was cut by 5 bases and J by 1 base, with 12 bases left in between. Per the germline V gene, CDR1 is SEHNR and CDR2 is FQNEAQ (reference sequence). CDR3 protein: CASSPFPGSGANVLTF. The CDR3 bases are TGTGCCAGCAGCCCGTTTCCTGGGTCTGGGGCCAACGTCCTGACTTTC.

The chain recombines TRBV3-1 (or the pseudogene TRBV3-2) with TRBJ2-2; D gene unclear. This CDR3 is 17 amino acids long. Germline values: CDR1 LGHDT, CDR2 YNNKEL (reference sequence). The V and J ends lost 1 base and 2 bases respectively, with 14 bases between them. As DNA, the CDR3 is TGTGCCAGCAGCCAAGGATCTGCAGGCTTTAACACCGGGGAGCTGTTTTTT. Residues: CASSQGSAGFNTGELFF.

V and J are TRBV7-8 and TRBJ2-1; 7 nucleotides match TRBD2. This CDR3 is built from 15 residues. The germline V gene encodes CDR1 SGHVS and CDR2 FQNEAQ. V lost 2 bases and J lost 7; bases outside the gene matches: 8. This CDR3 reads CASSLTGLGVNEQFF. CDR3 DNA: TGTGCCAGCAGCTTAACCGGACTAGGAGTAAATGAGCAGTTCTTC.